This TCR beta chain was observed in a study of identifying expanded T cells in peripheral blood. The CDR3 spans 13 residues. V lost 6 bases and J lost 2, with 8 bases in between. Germline CDR1 is SNHLY and CDR2 is FYNNEI. The assay was immunoSEQ multiplex PCR, and TCRdb's table has in-frame clones only and misses some. The sample lists 100,000 or so clones, approximately 88% occurring once. Sequencing was carried out using blood. The receptor comes from a person aged 18 to 75 in good health. This chain joins TRBV2 and TRBJ2-1; D gene uncertain. The CDR3 DNA reads as TGTGCCAGCAGGCCAGATGCCTACAATGAGCAGTTCTTC. It codes for CASRPDAYNEQFF.